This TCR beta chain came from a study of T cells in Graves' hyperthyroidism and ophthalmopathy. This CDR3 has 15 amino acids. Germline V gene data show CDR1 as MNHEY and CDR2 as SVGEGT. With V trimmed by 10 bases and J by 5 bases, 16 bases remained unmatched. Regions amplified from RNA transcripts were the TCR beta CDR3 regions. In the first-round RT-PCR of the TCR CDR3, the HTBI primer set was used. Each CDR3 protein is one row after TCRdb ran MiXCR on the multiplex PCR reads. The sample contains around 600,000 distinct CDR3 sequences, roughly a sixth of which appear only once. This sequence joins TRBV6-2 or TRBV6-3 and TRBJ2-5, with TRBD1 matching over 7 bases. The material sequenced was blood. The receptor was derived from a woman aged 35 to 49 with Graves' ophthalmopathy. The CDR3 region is CATNPGVGGVETQYF. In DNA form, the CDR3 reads TGTGCCACCAACCCAGGGGTAGGGGGCGTTGAGACCCAGTACTTC.